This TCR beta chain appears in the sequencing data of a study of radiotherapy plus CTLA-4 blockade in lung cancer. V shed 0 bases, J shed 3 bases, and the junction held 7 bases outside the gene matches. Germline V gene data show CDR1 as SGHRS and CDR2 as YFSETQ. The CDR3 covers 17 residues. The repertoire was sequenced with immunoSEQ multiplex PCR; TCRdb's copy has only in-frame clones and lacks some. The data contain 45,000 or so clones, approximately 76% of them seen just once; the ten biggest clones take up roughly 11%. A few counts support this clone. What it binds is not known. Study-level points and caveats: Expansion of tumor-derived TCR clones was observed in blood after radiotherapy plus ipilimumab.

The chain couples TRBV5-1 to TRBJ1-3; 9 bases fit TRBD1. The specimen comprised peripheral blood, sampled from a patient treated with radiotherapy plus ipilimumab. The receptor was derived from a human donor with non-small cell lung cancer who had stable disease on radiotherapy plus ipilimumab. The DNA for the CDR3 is TGCGCCAGCAGCTTGGAAGGACAGGGGTGGGGTGGAAACACCATATATTTT. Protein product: CASSLEGQGWGGNTIYF. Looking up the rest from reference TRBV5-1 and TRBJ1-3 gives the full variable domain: KAGVTQTPRYLIKTRGQQVTLSCSPISGHRSVSWYQQTPGQGLQFLFEYFSETQRNKGNFPGRFSGRQFSNSRSEMNVSTLELGDSALYLCASSLEGQGWGGNTIYFGEGSWLTVV.